This T cell receptor beta chain was recorded in a study of CD8 T cells in Susac syndrome. Study results and limitations: Peak Susac CD8+ clonal expansion occurred in TEMRA cells and active patients. The number of individuals included in the study's TCR sequencing and HLA analysis was acknowledged as relatively small.

CDR1 is DFQATT and CDR2 is SNEGSKA in the germline V gene (reference sequence). The CDR3 is 16 residues long. Trimming removed 6 bases at V and 3 bases at J, with 21 bases between. Sequencing of TCR beta was carried out in blood CD8+ and CD4+ T cells. FACS was used to enrich TEMRA cells, whereas the CD8+ and CD4+ T cells were obtained by negative isolation. With random hexamers, reverse transcription was performed on roughly 0.45 to 1 ug of RNA. TCRdb analysed the immunoSEQ multiplex PCR reads with MiXCR anew, one entry per CDR3 protein. This sample has roughly 88,000 distinct CDR3 sequences, with 95% to 97% found just once. For this clonotype: What it binds is not known.

The sequenced sample consisted of CD8+ T cells from PBMCs. The clonotype originates from a human donor with Susac syndrome. This chain uses TRBV20-1 with TRBJ1-3; weak D call: TRBD1 (5 bases). Here the CDR3 reads CSALPAGGNDGNTIYF. CDR3 nucleotide sequence: TGCAGTGCCCTTCCCGCGGGGGGGAACGATGGAAACACCATATATTTT.